This T cell receptor beta chain emerged from a study of T cell repertoires in cytomegalovirus infection. TCRdb itself ran the reads through MiXCR, one entry per CDR3 protein. The sample lists around 260,000 distinct CDR3 sequences, roughly 10% occurring once. The specimen was PBMCs. The source of this sequence is a human donor in good health (CMV status not recorded). Some clones in this sample may be carry-over from other donors' samples.

CDR3 amino acids: CASSAWDTMATGELFF. CDR3 bases: TGTGCCAGCAGTGCCTGGGACACGATGGCCACCGGGGAGCTGTTTTTT. The rearrangement uses TRBV27 and TRBJ2-2; a possible D gene is TRBD1 (6 bases). From germline, CDR1 is MNHEY and CDR2 SMNVEV (reference sequence). The CDR3 contains 16 residues. Trimming pared 5 bases from V and 4 bases from J, leaving 17 bases between.